Shown below are 23 T cell receptor beta chains from a single sample sequenced in a study of vaccination and CD4 T cells after COVID-19 (dated by TCRdb to the early 2020s). Library creation used PCR. The sequencing machine was an Illumina iSeq 100. TCR sequencing of DNA from cultured CD4+ T cells used the Oncomine TCR Beta short-read assay at the Johns Hopkins FTIC core. The public reads were run again by TCRdb, first through fastp at Q25 and then through MiXCR, and only productive beta chains were kept. All rows with the same CDR3 protein become a single entry with the most common DNA and genes. For this sample there are around 9,100 distinct CDR3 sequences; 60% to 70% appear just once. Together, the top ten hold roughly 38% of the sample. According to the study, the label for this sample's treatment or condition signals: approximately 10-day PBMC culture with coronavirus spike peptide pools or control peptides (ViraFEST assay).

The antigens these receptors bind are not known. Specimen: CD4+ T cells from blood, cultured in vitro. These receptor sequences come from a human donor who had recovered from COVID-19.

This clonotype was seen a few times. The CDR3 DNA sequence: TGCAGTGCTAGAGAAGGGACAGATACGCAGTATTTT. Protein product: CSAREGTDTQYF. This chain links TRBV20-1 with TRBJ2-3; D unresolved. V lost 0 bases and J lost 3, with 4 bases in between. Germline-derived CDR1 and CDR2 are DFQATT and SNEGSKA (reference sequence). CDR3 size: 12 residues.

The chain has TRBV12-3 or TRBV12-4 and TRBJ2-7; tentative D call: TRBD1 (5 bases). The CDR3 is made up of 12 amino acids. V dropped 3 bases and J dropped 4 bases, with 7 bases sitting between them. The chain's CDR3 is CASSFSGYEQYF. For the CDR3, the DNA is TGTGCCAGCAGTTTCTCAGGGTACGAGCAGTACTTC.

This clonotype was seen only a few times. The chain links TRBV12-3 or TRBV12-4 to TRBJ1-3, with D unresolved. There are 12 residues in the CDR3. V lost 5 bases and J lost 4, with 6 bases in between. The CDR3: CASSQRGNTIYF. The CDR3 region has the DNA TGTGCCAGCAGTCAAAGAGGAAACACCATATATTTT.

The V gene is TRBV2, the J gene TRBJ2-1; no clear D gene. CDR3 length: 13 amino acids. Trimming removed 7 bases from V and 0 bases from J, with 7 bases in between. The germline V gene has CDR1 SNHLY and CDR2 FYNNEI. The CDR3 DNA sequence: TGTGCCAGCATTACGAGCTCCTACAATGAGCAGTTCTTC. This codes for CASITSSYNEQFF.

This clonotype was seen only a few times. The CDR3 reads CASSLDPGQRVGEQYF. DNA for the CDR3: TGTGCCAGCAGCTTAGACCCGGGACAGAGGGTAGGCGAGCAGTACTTC. The chain joins TRBV7-9 to TRBJ2-7; 7 bases are shared with TRBD1. CDR1 SEHNR and CDR2 FQNEAQ come from the germline V gene (reference sequence). The CDR3 consists of 16 residues. Unmatched junction bases numbered 12, after V lost 1 base and J lost 6 bases. Drawing the rest from reference TRBV7-9 and TRBJ2-7, the complete variable domain is DTGVSQNPRHKITKRGQNVTFRCDPISEHNRLYWYRQTLGQGPEFLTYFQNEAQLEKSRLLSDRFSAERPKGSFSTLEIQRTEQGDSAMYLCASSLDPGQRVGEQYFGPGTRLTVT.

The chain joins TRBV7-2 to TRBJ1-4; D possibly corresponds to TRBD1 (6 bases). Trimming stripped 3 bases from V and 8 bases from J, with 19 bases between. This CDR3 spans 16 amino acids. Per the germline V gene, CDR1 is SGHTA and CDR2 is FQGNSA. CDR3 nucleotide sequence: TGTGCCAGCAGCTTGGAGGCGCCAGGGGTGGGGGAAAAACTGTTTTTT. It translates to CASSLEAPGVGEKLFF.

This clonotype was seen only once. The chain links TRBV6-1 to TRBJ2-5; TRBD2 matches 12 bases. Germline V gene data show CDR1 as MNHNS and CDR2 as SASEGT. CDR3 length equals 15 residues. With V trimmed by 6 bases and J by 2 bases, 4 bases remained unmatched. The CDR3 region has the DNA TGTGCCAGCAGCCGGACTAGCGGGGAACAAGAGACCCAGTACTTC. This translates into CASSRTSGEQETQYF.

The chain couples TRBV20-1 to TRBJ2-7; a possible D gene is TRBD2 (6 bases). Germline CDR1 reads DFQATT; CDR2 reads SNEGSKA (reference sequence). V lost 3 bases and J 5 bases, leaving 11 bases between the germline ends. CDR3 length: 12 residues. Here the CDR3 DNA reads TGCAGTGCTAGGGAGGGTGGGGACGAGCAGTACTTC. Translating gives CSAREGGDEQYF.

This sequence joins TRBV2 and TRBJ2-3; D perhaps matches TRBD2 (6 bases). V was shortened by 6 bases and J by 10 bases, with 17 bases between the two germline ends. Germline CDR1 SNHLY, CDR2 FYNNEI. The CDR3 extends over 13 amino acids. CDR3 sequence reads: CASSNDPGLPQYF. CDR3 DNA sequence: TGTGCCAGCAGCAATGATCCGGGACTCCCGCAGTATTTT.

This chain uses TRBV20-1 with TRBJ1-1; D gene unclear. Germline V gene data show CDR1 as DFQATT and CDR2 as SNEGSKA (reference sequence). The V and J ends lost 3 bases and 1 base respectively, with 12 bases between them. CDR3 length equals 14 residues. The CDR3 protein is CSARESSGNTEAFF. The DNA of the CDR3 is TGCAGTGCTAGGGAGTCAAGCGGGAACACTGAAGCTTTCTTT.

The chain is built from TRBV20-1 and TRBJ2-7; D is perhaps TRBD1 or TRBD2 (5 bases each). V lost 8 bases and J 6 bases, leaving 20 bases between the germline ends. The CDR3 contains 13 residues. Germline V gene sequence: CDR1 DFQATT, CDR2 SNEGSKA (reference sequence). CDR3 region: CSPRAVGLPEQYF. The CDR3 nucleotides read TGCAGTCCGCGGGCGGTGGGGCTTCCCGAGCAGTACTTC.

The chain combines TRBV19 with TRBJ1-1, with 9 bases lining up with TRBD1. This CDR3 contains 14 residues. With V trimmed by 10 bases and J by 1 base, 7 bases remained unmatched. Germline assignment: CDR1 LNHDA and CDR2 SQIVND (reference sequence). CDR3 residues: CANRRDRANTEAFF. The CDR3 bases are TGTGCCAACCGCCGGGACAGGGCGAACACTGAAGCTTTCTTT.

This clonotype has only a few counts. CDR3 DNA sequence: TGCAGCGGGGGGGGGGCCCCCAATGAGCAGTTCTTC. Residues: CSGGGAPNEQFF. This sequence joins TRBV20-1 and TRBJ2-1; 8 nucleotides agree with TRBD2. The CDR3 extends over 12 amino acids. Germline CDR1 is DFQATT and CDR2 is SNEGSKA (reference sequence).

This rearrangement joins TRBV7-6 to TRBJ1-1, with 9 nucleotides matching TRBD1. V shed 1 base, J shed 5 bases, and the junction held 2 bases outside the gene matches. Germline-derived CDR1 and CDR2 are SGHVS and FNYEAQ. The CDR3 totals 14 residues. This CDR3 is CASSLDRGRTEAFF. The CDR3 DNA follows: TGTGCCAGCAGCTTAGACAGGGGGCGGACTGAAGCTTTCTTT.

In its sample, this clonotype was seen a few times. The rearrangement uses TRBV25-1 and TRBJ1-2, with 7 bases that match TRBD1. The J segment lost 4 bases and the V segment lost 2 bases, leaving 4 bases of the junction unmatched. This CDR3 contains 14 residues. Germline loops: CDR1 MGHDK, CDR2 SYGVNS. The CDR3, as DNA: TGTGCCAGCAGTGAAAGGGACAGTACCTATGGCTACACCTTC. This sequence encodes CASSERDSTYGYTF.

This clonotype has only a few counts. The rearrangement uses TRBV21-1 and TRBJ1-2. TRBV21-1 is annotated as a pseudogene. This CDR3 contains 15 residues. The CDR3 coding sequence is TGTGCCAGCAGCATCACACCCTCCGGCAGCCCGGGCTACACCTTC. As protein: CASSITPSGSPGYTF.

The chain carries TRBV15 and TRBJ1-2, with D unclear. Trimming left V 3 bases short and J 2 bases short, with 7 bases between. This CDR3 comprises 13 residues. Per the germline V gene, CDR1 is LNHNV and CDR2 is YYDKDF (reference sequence). The CDR3 spells CATSRGSNYGYTF. The CDR3 bases are TGTGCCACCAGCAGGGGATCAAACTATGGCTACACCTTC.

The V and J genes are TRBV6-5 and TRBJ1-2; tentative D call: TRBD1 (6 bases). With 4 bases removed from V and 0 bases from J, the gap between germline ends came to 18 bases. Germline CDR1 reads MNHEY; CDR2 reads SVGAGI. The CDR3 sequence is 17 residues long. In DNA form, the CDR3 reads TGTGCCAGCAGTTTTAATTCCGGACAGACAACTAACTATGGCTACACCTTC. This gives the protein CASSFNSGQTTNYGYTF.

This clonotype was seen only a few times. The V gene is TRBV6-1, the J gene TRBJ1-5; 7 bases fit TRBD1. V lost 0 bases to trimming and J lost 9 bases; unmatched junction nucleotides: 11. Germline V gives CDR1 MNHNS, CDR2 SASEGT. This CDR3 has 16 residues. This CDR3 reads CASSEAVSGGQWPQHF. In DNA form, the CDR3 reads TGTGCCAGCAGTGAAGCAGTCTCAGGGGGGCAATGGCCCCAGCATTTT.

The rearrangement uses TRBV19 and TRBJ1-5; no clear D. V was pared by 3 bases and J by 7 bases, with 13 bases between. Germline assignment: CDR1 LNHDA and CDR2 SQIVND (reference sequence). The CDR3 length is 14 residues. This chain's CDR3 is CASSIRTPGQPQHF. DNA for the CDR3: TGTGCCAGTAGTATCAGGACCCCCGGGCAGCCCCAGCATTTT. Full variable domain (outside the CDR3, taken from reference TRBV19 and TRBJ1-5): DGGITQSPKYLFRKEGQNVTLSCEQNLNHDAMYWYRQDPGQGLRLIYYSQIVNDFQKGDIAEGYSVSREKKESFPLTVTSAQKNPTAFYLCASSIRTPGQPQHFGDGTRLSIL.

V is TRBV5-1 and J is TRBJ2-7; D is undetermined. This CDR3 contains 14 residues. Germline CDR1 and CDR2: SGHRS and YFSETQ. Deletions cut 0 bases from V and 4 bases from J, with 11 bases between. Here the CDR3 reads CASSLAPAEYEQYF. The CDR3 DNA sequence: TGCGCCAGCAGCTTGGCCCCGGCAGAGTACGAGCAGTACTTC.

V gene TRBV20-1 combines with J gene TRBJ1-1; 9 nucleotides align to TRBD1. Per the germline V gene, CDR1 is DFQATT and CDR2 is SNEGSKA (reference sequence). V shed 3 bases, J shed 1 base, and the junction held 6 bases outside the gene matches. This CDR3 contains 15 residues. This chain's CDR3 is CSASGTGTKNTEAFF. In nucleotides, the CDR3 is TGCAGTGCTAGTGGGACAGGGACCAAGAACACTGAAGCTTTCTTT.

The chain joins TRBV2 to TRBJ1-6, with a weak D call TRBD1 (6 bases). The CDR3 consists of 14 residues. Trimming removed 6 bases from V and 8 bases from J, with 14 bases in between. Germline values: CDR1 SNHLY, CDR2 FYNNEI. This CDR3 is CASSERGGHSPLHF. Here the CDR3 DNA reads TGTGCCAGCAGCGAAAGAGGGGGACATTCACCCCTCCACTTT.